This TCR beta chain comes out of a study of CD8+ T cells in alopecia areata. There are a few counts of this clone. As yet, its antigen is unknown. The V gene lost 0 bases and the J gene lost 6 bases, with 19 bases spanning the gap. The CDR3 runs to 17 residues. In germline, CDR1 is SGDLS, CDR2 YYNGEE. Following extraction, RNA underwent reverse transcription to cDNA, which served as the sequencing template. Profiling relied on immunoSEQ multiplex PCR, and the TCRdb table lists in-frame clones only, not all of them. The table has approximately 59,000 clones, around half seen once. Findings and caveats of the study: Alopecia totalis/universalis scalp especially showed more expanded CD8+ clones than normal scalp.

The sample in question was CD8+ T cells sorted from blood, obtained at week 0. This clonotype was sampled from a human donor with alopecia areata. V is TRBV9 and J is TRBJ2-1; D is ambiguous. CDR3 DNA: TGTGCCAGCAGCGTAGACAAGGCCCGACCCAACAGCAATGAGCAGTTCTTC. It specifies CASSVDKARPNSNEQFF.